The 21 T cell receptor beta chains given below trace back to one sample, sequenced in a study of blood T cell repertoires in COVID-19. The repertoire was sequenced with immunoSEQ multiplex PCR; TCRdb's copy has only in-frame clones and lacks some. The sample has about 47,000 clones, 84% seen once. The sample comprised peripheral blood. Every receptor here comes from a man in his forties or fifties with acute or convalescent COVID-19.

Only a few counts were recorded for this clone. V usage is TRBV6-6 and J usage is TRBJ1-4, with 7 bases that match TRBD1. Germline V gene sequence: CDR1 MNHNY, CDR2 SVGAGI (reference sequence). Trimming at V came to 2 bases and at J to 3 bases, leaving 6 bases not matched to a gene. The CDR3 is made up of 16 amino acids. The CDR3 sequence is CASSYLRGGSNEKLFF. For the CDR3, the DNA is TGTGCCAGCAGTTACCTCCGAGGGGGCTCTAATGAAAAACTGTTTTTT.

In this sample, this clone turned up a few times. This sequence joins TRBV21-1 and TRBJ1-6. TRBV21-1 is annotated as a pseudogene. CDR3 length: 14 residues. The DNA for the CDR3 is TGTGCCAGCAGCAATTCTTCGGGTCCGGGACCCCTCCACTTT. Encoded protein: CASSNSSGPGPLHF.

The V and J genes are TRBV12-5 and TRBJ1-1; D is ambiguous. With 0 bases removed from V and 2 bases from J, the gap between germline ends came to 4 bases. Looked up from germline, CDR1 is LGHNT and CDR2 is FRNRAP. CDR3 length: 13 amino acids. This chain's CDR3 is CASGLVPNTEAFF. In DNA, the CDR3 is TGTGCTAGTGGTTTGGTCCCAAACACTGAAGCTTTCTTT.

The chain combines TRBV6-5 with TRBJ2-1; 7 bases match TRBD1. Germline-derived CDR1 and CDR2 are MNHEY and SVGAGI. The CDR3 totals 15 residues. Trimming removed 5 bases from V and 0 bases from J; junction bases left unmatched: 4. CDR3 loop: CASSPGGRSYNEQFF. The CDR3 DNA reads TGTGCCAGCAGTCCAGGGGGACGCTCCTACAATGAGCAGTTCTTC.

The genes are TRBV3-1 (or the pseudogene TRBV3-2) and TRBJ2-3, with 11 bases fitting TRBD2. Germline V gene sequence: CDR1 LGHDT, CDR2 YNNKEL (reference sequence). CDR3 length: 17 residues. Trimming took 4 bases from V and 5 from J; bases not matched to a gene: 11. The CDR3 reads CASSPNSGGAYGDTQYF. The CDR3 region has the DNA TGTGCCAGCAGCCCTAATAGCGGGGGGGCTTACGGAGATACGCAGTATTTT.

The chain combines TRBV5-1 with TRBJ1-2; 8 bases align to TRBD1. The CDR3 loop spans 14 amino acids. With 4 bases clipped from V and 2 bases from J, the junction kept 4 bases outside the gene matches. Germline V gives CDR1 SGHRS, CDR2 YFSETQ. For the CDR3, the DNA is TGCGCCAGCAGCACGGGACAGGCGAACTATGGCTACACCTTC. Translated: CASSTGQANYGYTF.

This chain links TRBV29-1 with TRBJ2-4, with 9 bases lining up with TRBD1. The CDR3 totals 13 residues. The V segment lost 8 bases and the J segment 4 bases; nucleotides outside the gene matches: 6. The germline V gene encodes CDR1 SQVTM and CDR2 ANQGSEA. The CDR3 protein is CSSIDRGKNIQYF. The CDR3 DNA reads TGCAGCTCCATTGACAGGGGGAAAAACATTCAGTACTTC.

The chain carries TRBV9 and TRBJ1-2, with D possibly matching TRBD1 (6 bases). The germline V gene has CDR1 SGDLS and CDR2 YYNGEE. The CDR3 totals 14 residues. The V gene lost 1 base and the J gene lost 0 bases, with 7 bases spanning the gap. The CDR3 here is CASSVQGTNYGYTF. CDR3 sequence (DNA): TGTGCCAGCAGCGTACAGGGGACTAACTATGGCTACACCTTC. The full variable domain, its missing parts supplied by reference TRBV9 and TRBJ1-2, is DSGVTQTPKHLITATGQRVTLRCSPRSGDLSVYWYQQSLDQGLQFLIQYYNGEERAKGNILERFSAQQFPDLHSELNLSSLELGDSALYFCASSVQGTNYGYTFGSGTRLTVV.

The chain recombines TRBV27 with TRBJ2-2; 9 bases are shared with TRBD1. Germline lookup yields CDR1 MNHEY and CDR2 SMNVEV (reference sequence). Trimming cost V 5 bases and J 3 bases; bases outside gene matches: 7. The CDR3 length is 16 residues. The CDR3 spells CASSITGTGYTGELFF. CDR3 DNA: TGTGCCAGCAGTATTACCGGGACAGGGTACACCGGGGAGCTGTTTTTT.

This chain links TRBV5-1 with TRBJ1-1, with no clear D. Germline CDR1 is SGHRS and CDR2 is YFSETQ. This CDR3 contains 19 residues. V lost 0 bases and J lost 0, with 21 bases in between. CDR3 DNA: TGCGCCAGCAGCTTGGGAAAAGTGAGGTCGGGTGTTCTGAACACTGAAGCTTTCTTT. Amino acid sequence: CASSLGKVRSGVLNTEAFF.

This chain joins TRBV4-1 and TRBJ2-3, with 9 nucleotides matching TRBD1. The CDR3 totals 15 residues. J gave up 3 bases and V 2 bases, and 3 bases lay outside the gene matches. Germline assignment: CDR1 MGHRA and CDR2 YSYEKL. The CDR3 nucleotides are TGCGCCAGCAGCCAAAGCGGACAGGGGACAGATACGCAGTATTTT. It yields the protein CASSQSGQGTDTQYF.

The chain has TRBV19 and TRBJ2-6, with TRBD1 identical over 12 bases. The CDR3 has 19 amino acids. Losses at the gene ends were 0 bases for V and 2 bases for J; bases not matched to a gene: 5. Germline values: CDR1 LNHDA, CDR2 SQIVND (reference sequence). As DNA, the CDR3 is TGTGCCAGTAGTATAGAGGCGGGACAGGGGGCGGCTGGGGCCAACGTCCTGACTTTC. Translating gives CASSIEAGQGAAGANVLTF.

CDR3 region: CASSQGLVGETQYF. The CDR3 region has the DNA TGTGCCAGCAGCCAAGGACTGGTGGGAGAGACCCAGTACTTC. This sequence joins TRBV11-2 and TRBJ2-5; maybe TRBD2 (5 bases). The CDR3 consists of 14 residues. Germline lookup yields CDR1 SGHAT and CDR2 FQNNGV. V lost 5 bases, J lost 4 bases, and 14 bases lay in between. The entire variable domain, with the rest obtained from reference TRBV11-2 and TRBJ2-5, is as follows: EAGVAQSPRYKIIEKRQSVAFWCNPISGHATLYWYQQILGQGPKLLIQFQNNGVVDDSQLPKDRFSAERLKGVDSTLKIQPAKLEDSAVYLCASSQGLVGETQYFGPGTRLLVL.

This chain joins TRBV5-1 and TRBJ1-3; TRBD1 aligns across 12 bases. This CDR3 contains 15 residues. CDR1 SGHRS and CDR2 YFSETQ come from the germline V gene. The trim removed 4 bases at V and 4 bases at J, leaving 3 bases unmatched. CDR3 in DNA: TGCGCCAGCAGCAGGGACAGGGGGCCAGGAAACACCATATATTTT. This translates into CASSRDRGPGNTIYF.

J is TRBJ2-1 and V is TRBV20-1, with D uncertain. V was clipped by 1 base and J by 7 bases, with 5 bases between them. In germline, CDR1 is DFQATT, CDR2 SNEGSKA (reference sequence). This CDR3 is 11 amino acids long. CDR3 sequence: CSARVGNEQFF. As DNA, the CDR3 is TGCAGTGCTAGAGTCGGTAATGAGCAGTTCTTC.

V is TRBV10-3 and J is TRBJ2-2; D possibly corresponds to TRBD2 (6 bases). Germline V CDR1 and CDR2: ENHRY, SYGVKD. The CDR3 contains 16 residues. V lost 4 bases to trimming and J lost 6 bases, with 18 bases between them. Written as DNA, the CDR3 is TGTGCCATCAGTGGGTCCCGCGGGGTTGAGGCCGGGGAGCTGTTTTTT. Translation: CAISGSRGVEAGELFF.

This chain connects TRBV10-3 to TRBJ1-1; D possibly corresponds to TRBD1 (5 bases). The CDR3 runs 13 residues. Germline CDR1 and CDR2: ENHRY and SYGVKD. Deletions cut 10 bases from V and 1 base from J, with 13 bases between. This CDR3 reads CATTGGANTEAFF. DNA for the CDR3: TGTGCCACCACGGGTGGGGCGAACACTGAAGCTTTCTTT.

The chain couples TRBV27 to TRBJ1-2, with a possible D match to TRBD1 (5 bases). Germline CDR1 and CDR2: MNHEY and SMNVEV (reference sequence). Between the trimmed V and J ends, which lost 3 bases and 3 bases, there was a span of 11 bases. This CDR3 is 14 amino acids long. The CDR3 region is CASSLIWGDYGYTF. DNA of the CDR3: TGTGCCAGCAGTTTGATCTGGGGGGACTATGGCTACACCTTC.

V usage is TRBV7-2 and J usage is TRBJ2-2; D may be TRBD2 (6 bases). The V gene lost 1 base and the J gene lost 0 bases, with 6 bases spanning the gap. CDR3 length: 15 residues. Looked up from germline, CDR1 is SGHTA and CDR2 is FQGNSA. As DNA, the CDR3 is TGTGCCAGCAGCTTAGGCGGGGCGAACACCGGGGAGCTGTTTTTT. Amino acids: CASSLGGANTGELFF.

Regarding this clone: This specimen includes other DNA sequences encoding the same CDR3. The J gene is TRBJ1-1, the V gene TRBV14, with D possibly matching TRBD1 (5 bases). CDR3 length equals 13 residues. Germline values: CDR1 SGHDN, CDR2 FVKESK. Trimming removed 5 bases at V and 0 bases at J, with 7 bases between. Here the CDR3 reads CASSRQLNTEAFF. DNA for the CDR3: TGTGCCAGCAGCAGACAGTTGAACACTGAAGCTTTCTTT.

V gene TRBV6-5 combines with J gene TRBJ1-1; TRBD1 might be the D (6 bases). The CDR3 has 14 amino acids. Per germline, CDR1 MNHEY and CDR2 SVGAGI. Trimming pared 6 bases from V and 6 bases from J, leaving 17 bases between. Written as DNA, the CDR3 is TGTGCCAGCAGGGACCCGAGGGGGAGAGCTGAAGCTTTCTTT. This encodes CASRDPRGRAEAFF.